Included here is one TCR beta chain sequence, with context. The antigen is undetermined. This specimen belongs to a study of immune cell composition in non-small cell lung cancer. Trimming left V 5 bases short and J 6 bases short, with 13 bases between. Germline values: CDR1 SGHTA, CDR2 FQGNSA. The CDR3 is 13 residues long. Some clones are missing from TCRdb's copy, which holds only in-frame ones; the method was immunoSEQ multiplex PCR. The sample holds 4,000 to 5,500 clones, just over 70% seen once. Study-wide points: Tumour TCR-beta clonality was not significantly tied to smoking pack-years. Lung squamous cell carcinoma tumours had significantly higher top 10 clone scores and productive clonality than lung adenocarcinoma.

This TCR derives from a human donor with non-small cell lung cancer. The sample consisted of lung tumor tissue. The J gene is TRBJ1-2, the V gene TRBV7-2; maybe TRBD1 (5 bases). CDR3 in amino acids: CASSRPDMHGYTF. The CDR3 region has the DNA TGTGCCAGCAGCCGTCCGGACATGCATGGCTACACCTTC.